These 24 T cell receptor beta chains were sequenced from one sample in a study of tissue T cells after allogeneic stem cell transplantation. Assay used: immunoSEQ multiplex PCR; TCRdb lists only in-frame clones, some missing. Of roughly 51,000 clones in the sample, around 70% were seen once. Sequences were obtained from sorted cells pooled from one or two spleens. Every receptor here comes from a pool of C57BL/6 mice in good health.

As to this clone: Germline and genes: mouse. The CDR3 goes on 1 residue after the read ends, and that part is filled in from the germline J gene. The gene calls are TRBV31 and TRBJ2-2; TRBD2 might be the D (7 bases). Germline CDR1 GKSSPN, CDR2 SITVG. CDR3 length: 14 residues. V was cut by 4 bases and J by 3 bases, with 12 bases left in between. CDR3 DNA (partial): TGTGCCTGGATTCGGGGGGCAGACACCGGGCAGCTCTAC. This codes for CAWIRGADTGQLY. The entire CDR3 is CAWIRGADTGQLYF.

With regard to this clone: Mouse germline and gene names are used. The read halts 1 residue ahead of the CDR3 end, with the missing end drawn from the germline J gene. The chain joins TRBV13-3 to TRBJ2-1; 8 bases are a match to TRBD1. Trimming at V came to 5 bases and at J to 3 bases, leaving 7 bases not matched to a gene. There are 15 residues in the CDR3. Germline CDR1 and CDR2: NNHDY and SYVADS. CDR3 sequence reads: CASRDREAFYAEQFF. The part of the CDR3 DNA that was read is TGTGCCAGCAGGGACAGGGAAGCTTTCTATGCTGAGCAGTTC.

This clone appeared a few times. All gene names here are mouse names. The read stops 1 residue short of the end of the CDR3; the missing end is completed from the germline J gene. This sequence joins TRBV16 and TRBJ1-5; weak D call: TRBD1 (6 bases). V lost 1 base and J lost 5, with 9 bases in between. Germline V gene lookup returns CDR1 SGHSA and CDR2 FRNQAP. The CDR3 length is 14 residues. The covered CDR3 bases are TGTGCAAGCAGCTTAGGCGGGACACACCAGGCTCCGCTT. Translated: CASSLGGTHQAPL. The full-length CDR3 reads as CASSLGGTHQAPLF.

Note on this clone: Gene names are the mouse ones. Read data end 1 residue before the CDR3 end; the end is taken from the germline J gene. The rearrangement uses TRBV26 and TRBJ2-7; D is possibly TRBD2 (5 bases). CDR1 and CDR2 from the germline V gene are KGHPV and FQNQEV (reference sequence). V was trimmed by 3 bases and J by 2 bases, leaving 8 bases between them. The CDR3 spans 13 residues. CDR3 bases read: TGTGCCAGCAGTCTCCCTGGGCCCTATGAACAGTAC. Translation gives CASSLPGPYEQY. The CDR3, in full, reads CASSLPGPYEQYF. Full variable domain (outside the CDR3, taken from reference TRBV26 and TRBJ2-7): NSKVIQTPRYLVKGQGQKAKMRCIPEKGHPVVFWYQQNKNNEFKFLINFQNQEVLQQIDMTEKRFSAECPSNSPCSLEIQSSEAGDSALYLCASSLPGPYEQYFGPGTRLTVL.

A note on this clone: The germline and genes are mouse ones. Incomplete CDR3 DNA: TGTGCCAGCGGCCAGACAGGGGCTGCAAACACAGAAGTCTTC. It is translated as CASGQTGAANTEVF. From start to end, the CDR3 is CASGQTGAANTEVFF. The V call is TRBV13-2, the J call TRBJ1-1; TRBD1 matches 8 bases. The read terminates 1 residue ahead of where the CDR3 ends, so the germline J gene completes it. The V gene end was trimmed by 5 bases and the J gene end by 0 bases; junction bases not matched to a gene: 6. This CDR3 region has 15 residues. In germline, CDR1 is NNHNN, CDR2 SYGAGS (reference sequence).

A remark on this clone: Gene names refer to mouse genes. CDR3 DNA, as far as it was read: TGTGCCTGGAGTTTACTGGGGGGGCGCGGTCAAAACACCTTGTAC. Protein: CAWSLLGGRGQNTLY. The entire CDR3 is CAWSLLGGRGQNTLYF. This chain joins TRBV31 and TRBJ2-4; TRBD2 aligns across 11 bases. Coverage ceases 1 residue before the CDR3 finishes, and the germline J gene fills in the end. The germline V gene encodes CDR1 GKSSPN and CDR2 SITVG. CDR3 length: 16 residues. The V and J ends lost 2 bases and 1 base, in that order; junction bases with no gene match: 5.

Remarks on this clone: Mouse names are used for the genes. The read gets to within 1 residue of the CDR3 end, and the germline J gene fills in the rest. The chain has TRBV15 and TRBJ2-3; D is undetermined. Germline V gene data show CDR1 as SGHND and CDR2 as FRSKSL. Deletions cut 6 bases from V and 0 bases from J, with 4 bases between. This CDR3 spans 12 amino acids. CDR3 sequence: CASRTSAETLYF. CDR3 DNA (partial): TGTGCCAGCAGGACAAGTGCAGAAACGCTGTAT.

This clone was counted a few times. Gene names follow the mouse nomenclature. The read terminates 1 residue before the CDR3 end, so the remaining end is supplied by the germline J gene. The sample contains more than one DNA sequence encoding this CDR3. The chain uses TRBV1 and TRBJ1-5; D is uncertain. CDR1 and CDR2 from the germline V gene are NSQYPW and LRSPGD (reference sequence). Trimming stripped 4 bases from V and 0 bases from J, with 7 bases between. The CDR3 is 14 amino acids. The DNA read from the CDR3 is TGCACCTGCAGTGACCGGGATAACAACCAGGCTCCGCTT. Protein sequence: CTCSDRDNNQAPL. The full CDR3 protein is CTCSDRDNNQAPLF.

About this clone: Genes and germline are mouse. The CDR3 end falls 1 residue outside the read, so it is completed with the germline J gene. This chain links TRBV31 with TRBJ2-5, with D possibly matching TRBD2 (5 bases). Trimming removed 4 bases from V and 2 bases from J, with 7 bases in between. The CDR3 sequence is 12 residues long. Germline-derived CDR1 and CDR2 are GKSSPN and SITVG. The sequenced CDR3 bases are TGTGCCTGGATGGGGTCCCAAGACACCCAGTAC. It yields the protein CAWMGSQDTQY. The whole CDR3 region reads CAWMGSQDTQYF.

A word on this clone: Gene and germline names: mouse. The read halts 1 residue ahead of the CDR3 end, with the missing end drawn from the germline J gene. The rearrangement joins TRBV19 to TRBJ2-4, with 10 bases lining up with TRBD2. Germline lookup yields CDR1 FNHDT and CDR2 SITEND (reference sequence). After removal of 4 bases from V and 6 bases from J, the junction contained 5 bases not matched to a gene. The CDR3 runs 14 residues. This CDR3 is CASSPLGGRNTLYF. The sequenced part of the CDR3 DNA is TGTGCCAGCAGTCCTCTGGGGGGGCGCAACACCTTGTAC. Drawing the rest from reference TRBV19 and TRBJ2-4, the complete variable domain is GGIITQTPKFLIGQEGQKLTLKCQQNFNHDTMYWYRQDSGKGLRLIYYSITENDLQKGDLSEGYDASREKKSSFSLTVTSAQKNEMAVFLCASSPLGGRNTLYFGAGTRLSVL.

As regards this clone: The gene names here belong to mouse. The DNA read from the CDR3 is TGTAGTTCTAGGGGGGGACAACAAGACACCCAGTAC. It translates to CSSRGGQQDTQY. The entire CDR3 protein is CSSRGGQQDTQYF. V usage is TRBV30 and J usage is TRBJ2-5, with D tentatively TRBD1 or TRBD2 (6 bases each). The read gets to within 1 residue of the CDR3 end, and the germline J gene fills in the rest. The CDR3 contains 13 residues. Germline-derived CDR1 and CDR2 are SQVVS and ANEGSEA. The V gene lost 3 bases and the J gene lost 3 bases, with 10 bases spanning the gap.

In its sample, this clone was seen a few times. Gene and germline names: mouse. Read sequence stops 1 residue before the CDR3 end, and the germline J gene provides the missing end. The chain recombines TRBV13-2 with TRBJ2-7, with 11 bases matching TRBD1. This CDR3 spans 14 amino acids. In germline, CDR1 is NNHNN, CDR2 SYGAGS (reference sequence). V was clipped by 6 bases and J by 4 bases; unmatched bases: 6. The DNA read from the CDR3 is TGTGCCAGCGCCTCCGGGACAGGGGGGTATGAACAGTAC. Amino acids: CASASGTGGYEQY. The full-length CDR3 reads as CASASGTGGYEQYF.

As for this clone: Gene names and germline refer to mouse. Read sequence stops 1 residue before the CDR3 end, and the germline J gene provides the missing end. The chain employs TRBV23 and TRBJ1-1; no DNA check was done on the table's D call, TRBD1. The CDR3 length is 15 residues. CDR1 is KGHTA and CDR2 is FQNQQP in the germline V gene. The CDR3 sequence: CSSSQNQGSGTEVFF. The CDR3 bases that were read are TGCTCCAGCAGTCAGAACCAGGGATCGGGCACAGAAGTCTTC.

Points on this clone: Germline and genes here are mouse. The sequenced CDR3 bases are TGTGCCAGCAGCCTGGGACAGGCTAGTGCAGAAACGCTGTAT. This codes for CASSLGQASAETLY. The whole CDR3 reads CASSLGQASAETLYF. The chain has TRBV2 and TRBJ2-3, with TRBD1 matching over 8 bases. The read finishes 1 residue shy of the CDR3 end, and the germline J gene is used to complete it. Trimming took 4 bases from V and 0 from J; bases not matched to a gene: 3. This CDR3 is 15 amino acids long. Germline CDR1 and CDR2: LGHNA and YSYQKL.

Note on this clone: Gene names and germline match the mouse. The observed sequence ends 1 residue before the CDR3 terminus, with the missing tail filled in from the germline J gene. The chain carries TRBV26 and TRBJ1-4; 8 bases fit TRBD1. The CDR3 runs to 14 residues. J gave up 3 bases and V 4 bases, and 1 base lay outside the gene matches. Germline lookup yields CDR1 KGHPV and CDR2 FQNQEV (reference sequence). The sequenced CDR3 bases are TGTGCCAGCAGTCGGACAGGGACCAACGAAAGATTATTT. Residues: CASSRTGTNERLF. The full-length CDR3 reads as CASSRTGTNERLFF.

For this clone: All gene names here are mouse names. The read stops 1 residue short of the end of the CDR3; the missing end is completed from the germline J gene. V and J are TRBV16 and TRBJ1-3; a possible D gene is TRBD1 (5 bases). Germline V CDR1 and CDR2: SGHSA, FRNQAP. The CDR3 is made up of 14 amino acids. Trimming removed 0 bases at V and 2 bases at J, with 5 bases between. The sequenced CDR3 bases are TGTGCAAGCAGCTTAGAAGGGGCTGGAAATACGCTCTAT. Its protein product is CASSLEGAGNTLY. The whole CDR3 protein is CASSLEGAGNTLYF.

The sample holds a few counts of this clone. Mouse germline and gene names are used. The CDR3 extends 1 residue past the end of the read, so its final part is completed from the germline J gene. V is TRBV17 and J is TRBJ2-7, with D unresolved. The CDR3 length is 10 residues. V lost 1 base and J 6 bases, leaving 1 base between the germline ends. Germline V gene sequence: CDR1 MNHDT, CDR2 YYDKIL. The CDR3 spells CASSRGEQYF. The DNA read from the CDR3 is TGTGCTAGCAGTAGAGGTGAACAGTAC.

Notes on this clone: Gene names refer to mouse genes. The observed sequence ends 1 residue before the CDR3 terminus, with the missing tail filled in from the germline J gene. V and J are TRBV4 and TRBJ2-3; D perhaps matches TRBD1 (5 bases). CDR3 length: 14 residues. CDR1 LGHDT and CDR2 YNNKQL come from the germline V gene (reference sequence). Trimming took off 4 bases at V and 0 bases at J, with 8 bases between the two ends. The covered CDR3 bases are TGTGCCAGCAGCTTGACAGATAGTGCAGAAACGCTGTAT. It encodes CASSLTDSAETLY. The full CDR3 is CASSLTDSAETLYF.

As concerns this clone: Germline and genes: mouse. From the germline J gene comes the end of the CDR3, since the read stops 1 residue before it. V is TRBV19 and J is TRBJ2-5, with 8 bases that match TRBD1. CDR1 is FNHDT and CDR2 is SITEND in the germline V gene (reference sequence). V gave up 4 bases and J gave up 3 bases; unmatched junction bases: 1. This CDR3 is 13 amino acids long. CDR3 DNA, as far as it was read: TGTGCCAGCAGTCGGGACAGGCAAGACACCCAGTAC. Amino acid sequence: CASSRDRQDTQY. The full-length CDR3 reads as CASSRDRQDTQYF.

Concerning this clone itself: All gene names here are mouse names. The read terminates 1 residue ahead of where the CDR3 ends, so the germline J gene completes it. This chain links TRBV15 with TRBJ2-1; D tentatively reads TRBD1 or TRBD2 (5 bases each). Germline CDR1 SGHND, CDR2 FRSKSL. V was clipped by 4 bases and J by 7 bases, with 8 bases between them. This CDR3 is 12 amino acids long. The CDR3 DNA, read in part, is TGTGCCAGCAGTTGGGGGTTGGCTGAGCAGTTC. Translating gives CASSWGLAEQF. The whole CDR3 reads CASSWGLAEQFF.

This clone was recorded only once. These gene names are mouse names. The CDR3 loop is CASSRTGFNQDTQYF. Partial CDR3 DNA: TGTGCTAGCAGTCGGACAGGTTTTAACCAAGACACCCAGTAC. This chain connects TRBV29 to TRBJ2-5; TRBD1 matches 7 bases. Sequencing ends 1 residue short of the CDR3 end; the germline J gene provides the rest. The germline CDR1 and CDR2 sequences are MSHET and SYDVDS. V was pared by 5 bases and J by 0 bases, with 5 bases of the junction left unmatched. The CDR3 extends over 15 amino acids.

On this clone: The gene names here belong to mouse. Read sequence stops 1 residue before the CDR3 end, and the germline J gene provides the missing end. The chain uses TRBV5 and TRBJ2-4; 12 nucleotides match TRBD2. V shed 1 base and J 1 base; nucleotides not matched to a gene: 0. This CDR3 is 16 amino acids long. In germline, CDR1 is LGHNA, CDR2 YNLKQL (reference sequence). CDR3: CASSQGTGGGQNTLYF. CDR3 DNA (partial): TGTGCCAGCAGCCAAGGGACTGGGGGGGGTCAAAACACCTTGTAC.

In this sample, this clone turned up a few times. Germline and genes: mouse. The CDR3 end falls 1 residue outside the read, so it is completed with the germline J gene. This chain connects TRBV12-1 to TRBJ2-7, with TRBD2 matching over 8 bases. V trimming: 2 bases; J trimming: 7 bases; junction bases outside the gene matches: 3. CDR3 length: 12 residues. Germline assignment: CDR1 SGHSN and CDR2 HYEKVE. CDR3 residues: CASSPGGWEQYF. CDR3 bases read: TGTGCCAGCTCTCCTGGGGGGTGGGAACAGTAC. Looking up the rest from reference TRBV12-1 and TRBJ2-7 gives the full variable domain: DSGVVQSPRHIIKEKGGRSVLTCIPISGHSNVVWYQQTLGKELKFLIQHYEKVERDKGFLPSRFSVQQFDDYHSEMNMSALELEDSAMYFCASSPGGWEQYFGPGTRLTVL.

With respect to this clone: The germline and genes are mouse ones. The read stops 1 residue short of the end of the CDR3; the missing end is completed from the germline J gene. At the DNA level, this CDR3 is encoded by other sequences in the same sample as well. The chain is built from TRBV3 and TRBJ2-4; D not certain. CDR3 size: 14 residues. Trimming pared 0 bases from V and 1 base from J, leaving 5 bases between. CDR1 is SNHLY and CDR2 is FYNGKV in the germline V gene (reference sequence). The CDR3 DNA, read in part, is TGTGCCAGCAGCTTAGCGGGAGGTCAAAACACCTTGTAC. Translation gives CASSLAGGQNTLY. In full, the CDR3 is CASSLAGGQNTLYF. Complete variable domain (other parts from reference TRBV3 and TRBJ2-4): GPKVLQIPSHQIIDMGQMVTLNCDPVSNHLYFYWYKQILGQQMEFLVNFYNGKVMEKSKLFKDQFSVERPDGSYFTLKIQPTALEDSAVYFCASSLAGGQNTLYFGAGTRLSVL.